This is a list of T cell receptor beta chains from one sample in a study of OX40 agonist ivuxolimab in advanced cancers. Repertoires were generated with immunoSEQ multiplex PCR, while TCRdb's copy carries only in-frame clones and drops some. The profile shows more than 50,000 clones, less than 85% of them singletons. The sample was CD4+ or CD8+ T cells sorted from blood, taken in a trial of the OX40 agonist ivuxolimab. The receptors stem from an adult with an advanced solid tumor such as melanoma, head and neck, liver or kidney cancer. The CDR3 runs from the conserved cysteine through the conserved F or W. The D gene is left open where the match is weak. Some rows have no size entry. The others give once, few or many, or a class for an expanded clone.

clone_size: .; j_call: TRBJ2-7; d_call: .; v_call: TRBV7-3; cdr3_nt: TGTGCCAGCAGCTTAACGGGGGTGTCTCACGAGCGGTACTTC; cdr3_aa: CASSLTGVSHERYF
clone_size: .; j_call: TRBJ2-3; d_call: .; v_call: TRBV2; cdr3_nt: TGTGCCAGCCTGGTGGTCCTAGCAGCAGATACGCAGTATTTT; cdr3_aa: CASLVVLAADTQYF
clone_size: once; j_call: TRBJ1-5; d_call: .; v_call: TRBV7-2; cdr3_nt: TGTGCCAGCAGCTTAGGTAGGGCAGCTGGGCAGCCCCAGCATTTT; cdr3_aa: CASSLGRAAGQPQHF
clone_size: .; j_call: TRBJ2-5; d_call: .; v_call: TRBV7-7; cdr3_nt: TGTGCCAGCAGCCGGGACAAAGGCGGAGAGACCCAGTACTTC; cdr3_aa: CASSRDKGGETQYF
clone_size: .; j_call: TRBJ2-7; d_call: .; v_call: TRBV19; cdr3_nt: TGTGCCAGTCAAGGCGATGGGTACTTC; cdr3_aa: CASQGDGYF
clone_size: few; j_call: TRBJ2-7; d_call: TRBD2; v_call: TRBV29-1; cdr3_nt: TGCAGCGTTGAGGGGCCGGGGGGTACCGAGCAGTACTTC; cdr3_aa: CSVEGPGGTEQYF
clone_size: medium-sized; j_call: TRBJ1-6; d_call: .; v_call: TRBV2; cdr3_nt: TGTGCCAGCAGTGAAGGGAGGAGCTCACCCCTCCACTTT; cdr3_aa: CASSEGRSSPLHF
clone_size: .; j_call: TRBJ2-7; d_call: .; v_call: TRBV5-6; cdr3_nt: TGTGCCAGCAGCTCCCCGGGACTTTACTACGAGCAGTACTTC; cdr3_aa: CASSSPGLYYEQYF
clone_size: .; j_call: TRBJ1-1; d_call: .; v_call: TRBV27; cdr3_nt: TGTGCCAGCAGTTTGCTGGGGCGGGGAACTGAAGCTTTCTTT; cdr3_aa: CASSLLGRGTEAFF
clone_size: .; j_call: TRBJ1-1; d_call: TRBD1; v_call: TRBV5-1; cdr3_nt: TGCGCCAGCAGACGAACAGGGGGCGAAACTGAAGCTTTCTTT; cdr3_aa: CASRRTGGETEAFF
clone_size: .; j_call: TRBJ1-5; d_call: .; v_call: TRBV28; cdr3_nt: TGTGCCAGCAGTACCCGGCGGGGGGCCTCCAATCAGCCCCAGCATTTT; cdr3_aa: CASSTRRGASNQPQHF
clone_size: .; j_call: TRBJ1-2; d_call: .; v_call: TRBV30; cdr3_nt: TGTGCCTGGACGGCCGGGGGGCCTGGCTACACCTTC; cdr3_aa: CAWTAGGPGYTF
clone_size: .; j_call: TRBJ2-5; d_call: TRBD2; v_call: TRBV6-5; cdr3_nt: TGTGCCAGCAGTTACCTCGCGGGAGGGCCAAAGACCCAGTACTTC; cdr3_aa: CASSYLAGGPKTQYF
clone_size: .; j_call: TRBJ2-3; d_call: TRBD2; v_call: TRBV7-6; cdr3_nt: TGTGCCAGCACCTCGGCTAGCGGGAGTCCAGATACGCAGTATTTT; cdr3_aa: CASTSASGSPDTQYF
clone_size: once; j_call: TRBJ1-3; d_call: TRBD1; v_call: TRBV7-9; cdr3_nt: TGTGCCAGCAGCCCATCCCGACAGGGGAACACCATATATTTT; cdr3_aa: CASSPSRQGNTIYF
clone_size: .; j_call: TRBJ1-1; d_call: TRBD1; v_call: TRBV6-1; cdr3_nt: TGTGCCAGCCCGCCCGGGACAGTGAACACTGAAGCTTTCTTT; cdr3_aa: CASPPGTVNTEAFF
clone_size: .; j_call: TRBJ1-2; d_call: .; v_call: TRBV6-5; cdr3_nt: TGTGCCAGCAGTGAAAGGCGGGGGGGCCCTGGCTACACCTTC; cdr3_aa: CASSERRGGPGYTF
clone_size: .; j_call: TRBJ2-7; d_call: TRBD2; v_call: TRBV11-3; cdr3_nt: TGTGCCAGCAGCTTTGGCAGCGGGGGCGAGCAGTACTTC; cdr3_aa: CASSFGSGGEQYF
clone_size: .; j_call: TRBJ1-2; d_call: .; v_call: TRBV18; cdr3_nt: TGTGCCAGCTCACCTACGGAAACGGCCTATGGCTACACCTTC; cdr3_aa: CASSPTETAYGYTF
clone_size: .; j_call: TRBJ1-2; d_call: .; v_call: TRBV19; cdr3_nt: TGTGCCAGTAGTATTGCGACGGACTCCTATGGCTACACCTTC; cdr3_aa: CASSIATDSYGYTF
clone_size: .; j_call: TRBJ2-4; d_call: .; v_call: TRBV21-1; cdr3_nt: TGTGCCAGCAGCAAAGTTCATGAGAGAAGAAACATTCAGTACTTC; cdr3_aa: CASSKVHERRNIQYF
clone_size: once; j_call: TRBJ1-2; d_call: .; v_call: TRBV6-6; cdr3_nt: TGTGCCAGCAGCCAAACAGGGAGTTCTAACTATGGCTACACCTTC; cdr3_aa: CASSQTGSSNYGYTF
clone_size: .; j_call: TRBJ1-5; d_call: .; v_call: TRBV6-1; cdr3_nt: TGTGCCATACAGGATAATAGCAATCAGCCCCAGCATTTT; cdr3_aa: CAIQDNSNQPQHF
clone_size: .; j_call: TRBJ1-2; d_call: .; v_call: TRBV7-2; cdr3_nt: TGTGCCAGCAGCTTAGGGGCAGACTATGGCTACACCTTC; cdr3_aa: CASSLGADYGYTF
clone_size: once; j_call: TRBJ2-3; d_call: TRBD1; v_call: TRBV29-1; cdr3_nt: TGCAGCGTAGCCCGGACAGGGGGCATAAATACGCAGTATTTT; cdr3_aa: CSVARTGGINTQYF
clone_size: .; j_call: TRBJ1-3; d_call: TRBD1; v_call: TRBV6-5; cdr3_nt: TGTGCCAGCAGGGGGACAGGGGTAGGAAACACCATATATTTT; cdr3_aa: CASRGTGVGNTIYF
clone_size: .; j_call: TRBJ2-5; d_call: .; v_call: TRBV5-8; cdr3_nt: TGTGCCAGCAGCGGGGGAATACTACAGAGGGGAGGACAAGAGACCCAGTACTTC; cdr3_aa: CASSGGILQRGGQETQYF
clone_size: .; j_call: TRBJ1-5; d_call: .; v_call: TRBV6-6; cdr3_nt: TGTGCCAGCAGTCCCCGGGCCGAAAATCAGCCCCAGCATTTT; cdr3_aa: CASSPRAENQPQHF
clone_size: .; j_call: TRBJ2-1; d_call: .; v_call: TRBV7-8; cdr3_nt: TGTGCCAGCAGCTTAGCGGGAGAGTCCTACAATGAGCAGTTCTTC; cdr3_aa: CASSLAGESYNEQFF
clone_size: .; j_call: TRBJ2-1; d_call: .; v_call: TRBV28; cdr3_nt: TGTGCCAGCAGTTCCCTTCTCGCGGGACATAATGAGCAGTTCTTC; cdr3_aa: CASSSLLAGHNEQFF
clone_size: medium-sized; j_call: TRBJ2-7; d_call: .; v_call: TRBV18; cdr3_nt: TGTGCCAGCTCACCAGAAGCGGGCCCCTACGAGCAGTACTTC; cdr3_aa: CASSPEAGPYEQYF
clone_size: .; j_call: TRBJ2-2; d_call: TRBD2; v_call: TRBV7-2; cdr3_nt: TGTGCCAGCAGCTTAGCAATAGCGGGAGTGGCCGGGGAGCTGTTTTTT; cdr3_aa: CASSLAIAGVAGELFF
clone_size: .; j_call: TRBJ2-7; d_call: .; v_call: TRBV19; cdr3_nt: TGTGCCAGTAGTAGGGGGCTCTACTACGAGCAGTACTTC; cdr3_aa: CASSRGLYYEQYF
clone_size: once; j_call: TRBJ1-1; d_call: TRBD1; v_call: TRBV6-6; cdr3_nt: TGTGCCAGCATTCGACAGGGGGTTGGAGTCACTGAAGCTTTCTTT; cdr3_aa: CASIRQGVGVTEAFF
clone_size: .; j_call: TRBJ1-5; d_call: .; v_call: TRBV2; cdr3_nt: TGTGCCAGCAGTGAAGAACGGTTGAGTCTATCAGGAAGCAATCAGCCCCAGCATTTT; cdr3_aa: CASSEERLSLSGSNQPQHF
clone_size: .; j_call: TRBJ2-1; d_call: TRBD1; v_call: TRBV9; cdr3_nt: TGTGCCAGCCACGGGACAGGGAGTGGCAATGAGCAGTTCTTC; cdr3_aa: CASHGTGSGNEQFF
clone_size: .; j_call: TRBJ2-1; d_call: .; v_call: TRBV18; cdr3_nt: TGTGCCAGCTCACCACCGGCGGGATCAGGGTACAATGAGCAGTTCTTC; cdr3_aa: CASSPPAGSGYNEQFF
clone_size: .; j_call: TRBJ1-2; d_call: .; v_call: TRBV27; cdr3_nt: TGTGCCAGCAGGACGTCTATAGGGCCCATCTATGGCTACACCTTC; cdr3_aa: CASRTSIGPIYGYTF
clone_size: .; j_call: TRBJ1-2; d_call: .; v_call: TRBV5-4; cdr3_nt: TGTGCCAGCAGCTTGGCAGGGGATACCTATGGCTACACCTTC; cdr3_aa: CASSLAGDTYGYTF
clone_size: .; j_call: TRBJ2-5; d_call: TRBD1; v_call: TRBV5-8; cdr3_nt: TGTGCCAGCAGCCTGGGACAGGGGGCAGGAGAGACCCAGTACTTC; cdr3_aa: CASSLGQGAGETQYF
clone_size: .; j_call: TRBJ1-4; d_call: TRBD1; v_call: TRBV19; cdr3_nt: TGTGCCAGTGGGGACAGAAGTAATGAAAAACTGTTTTTT; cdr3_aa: CASGDRSNEKLFF
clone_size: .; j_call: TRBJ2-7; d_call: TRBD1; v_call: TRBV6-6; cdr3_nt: TGTGCCAGCAGGTCCGGGACAGGGTTACACGAGCAGTACTTC; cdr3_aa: CASRSGTGLHEQYF